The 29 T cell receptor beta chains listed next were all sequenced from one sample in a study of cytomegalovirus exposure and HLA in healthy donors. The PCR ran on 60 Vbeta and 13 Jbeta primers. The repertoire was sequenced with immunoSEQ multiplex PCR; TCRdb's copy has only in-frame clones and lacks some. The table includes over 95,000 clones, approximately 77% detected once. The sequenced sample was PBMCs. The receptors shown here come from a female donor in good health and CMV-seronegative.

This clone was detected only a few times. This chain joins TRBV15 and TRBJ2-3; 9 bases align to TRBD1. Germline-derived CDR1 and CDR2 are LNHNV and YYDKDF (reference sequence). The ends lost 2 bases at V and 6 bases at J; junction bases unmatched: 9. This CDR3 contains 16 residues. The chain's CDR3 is CATSRSSGQGYDTQYF. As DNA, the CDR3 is TGTGCCACCAGCAGATCATCGGGACAGGGTTACGATACGCAGTATTTT. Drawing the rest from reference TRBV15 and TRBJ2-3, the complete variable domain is DAMVIQNPRYQVTQFGKPVTLSCSQTLNHNVMYWYQQKSSQAPKLLFHYYDKDFNNEADTPDNFQSRRPNTSFCFLDIRSPGLGDTAMYLCATSRSSGQGYDTQYFGPGTRLTVL.

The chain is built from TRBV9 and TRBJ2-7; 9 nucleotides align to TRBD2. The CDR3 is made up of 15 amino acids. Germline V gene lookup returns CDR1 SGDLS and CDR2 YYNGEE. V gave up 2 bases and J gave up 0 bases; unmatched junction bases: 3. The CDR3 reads CASSVSSGNSYEQYF. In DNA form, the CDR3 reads TGTGCCAGCAGCGTTTCTAGCGGGAACTCCTACGAGCAGTACTTC.

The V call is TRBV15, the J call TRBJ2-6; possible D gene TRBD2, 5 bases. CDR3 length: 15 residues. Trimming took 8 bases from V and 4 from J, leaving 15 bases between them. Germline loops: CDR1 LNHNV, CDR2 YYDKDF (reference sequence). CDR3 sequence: CATRTGSGGANVLTF. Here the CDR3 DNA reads TGTGCCACCCGTACGGGGTCGGGGGGGGCCAACGTCCTGACTTTC.

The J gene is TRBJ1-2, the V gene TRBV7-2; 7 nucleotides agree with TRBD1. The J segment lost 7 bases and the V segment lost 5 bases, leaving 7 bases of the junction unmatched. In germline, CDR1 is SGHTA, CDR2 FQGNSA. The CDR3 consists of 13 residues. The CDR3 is CASSLDRAFGYTF. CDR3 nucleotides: TGTGCCAGCAGCCTAGACAGGGCCTTTGGCTACACCTTC.

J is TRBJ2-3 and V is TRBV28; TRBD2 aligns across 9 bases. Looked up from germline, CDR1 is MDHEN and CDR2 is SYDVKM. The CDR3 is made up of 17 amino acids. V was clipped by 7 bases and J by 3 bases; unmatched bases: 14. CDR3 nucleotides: TGTGCCAGCACACGGGGAGGAGCGGGAGGAAGGACAGATACGCAGTATTTT. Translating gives CASTRGGAGGRTDTQYF.

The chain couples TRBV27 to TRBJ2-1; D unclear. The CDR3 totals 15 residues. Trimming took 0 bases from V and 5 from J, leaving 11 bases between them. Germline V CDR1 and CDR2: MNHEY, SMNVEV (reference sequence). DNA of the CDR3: TGTGCCAGCAGTTTATCCCGAAATACTAACAATGAGCAGTTCTTC. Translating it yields CASSLSRNTNNEQFF.

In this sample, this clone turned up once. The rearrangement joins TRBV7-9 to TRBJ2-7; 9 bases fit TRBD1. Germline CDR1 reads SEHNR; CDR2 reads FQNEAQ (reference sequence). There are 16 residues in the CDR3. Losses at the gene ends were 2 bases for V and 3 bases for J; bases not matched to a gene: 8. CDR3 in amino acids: CASSLSGDRVVYEQYF. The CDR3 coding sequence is TGTGCCAGCAGCTTATCAGGGGACAGGGTCGTCTACGAGCAGTACTTC.

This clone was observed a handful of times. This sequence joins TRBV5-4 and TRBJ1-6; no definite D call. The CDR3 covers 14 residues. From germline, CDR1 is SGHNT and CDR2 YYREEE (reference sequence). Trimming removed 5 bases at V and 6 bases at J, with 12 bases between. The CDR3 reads CASRPGVPNSPLHF. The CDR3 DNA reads TGTGCCAGCAGGCCCGGGGTACCTAATTCACCCCTCCACTTT.

The DNA for the CDR3 is TGTGCCAGCAGCTTCCACGGTCCGGGACAGGGAGCTGAAGCTTTCTTT. This gives the protein CASSFHGPGQGAEAFF. The genes are TRBV7-3 and TRBJ1-1, with TRBD1 identical over 9 bases. The CDR3 is 16 residues long. Germline trimming cut 3 bases from V and 6 bases from J; bases unmatched to any gene: 11. Germline-derived CDR1 and CDR2 are SGHTA and FQGTGA.

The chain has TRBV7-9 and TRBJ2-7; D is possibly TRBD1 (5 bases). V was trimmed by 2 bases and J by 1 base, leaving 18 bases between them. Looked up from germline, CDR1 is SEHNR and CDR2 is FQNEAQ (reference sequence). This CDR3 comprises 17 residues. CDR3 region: CASSLPRQGPISYEQYF. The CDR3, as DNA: TGTGCCAGCAGCTTACCGAGGCAGGGCCCCATATCCTACGAGCAGTACTTC. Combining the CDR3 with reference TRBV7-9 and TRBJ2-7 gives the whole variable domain DTGVSQNPRHKITKRGQNVTFRCDPISEHNRLYWYRQTLGQGPEFLTYFQNEAQLEKSRLLSDRFSAERPKGSFSTLEIQRTEQGDSAMYLCASSLPRQGPISYEQYFGPGTRLTVT.

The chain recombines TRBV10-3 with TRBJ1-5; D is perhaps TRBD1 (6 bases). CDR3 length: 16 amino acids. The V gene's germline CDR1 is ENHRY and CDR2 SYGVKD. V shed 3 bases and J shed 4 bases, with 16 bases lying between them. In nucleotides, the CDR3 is TGTGCCATCAGTGAACAGAATGACAGGCGGAATCAGCCCCAGCATTTT. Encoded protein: CAISEQNDRRNQPQHF.

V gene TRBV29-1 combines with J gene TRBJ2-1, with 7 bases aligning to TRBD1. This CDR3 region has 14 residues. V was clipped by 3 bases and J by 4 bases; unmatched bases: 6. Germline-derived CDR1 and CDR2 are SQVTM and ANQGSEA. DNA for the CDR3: TGCAGCGTTGACGAGGGGGCGCGTTACAATGAGCAGTTCTTC. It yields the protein CSVDEGARYNEQFF.

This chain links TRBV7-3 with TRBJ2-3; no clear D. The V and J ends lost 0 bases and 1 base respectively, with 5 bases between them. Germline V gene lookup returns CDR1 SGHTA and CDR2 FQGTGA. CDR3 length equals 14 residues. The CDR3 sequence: CASSLTTGTDTQYF. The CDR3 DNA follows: TGTGCCAGCAGCTTAACTACAGGCACAGATACGCAGTATTTT.

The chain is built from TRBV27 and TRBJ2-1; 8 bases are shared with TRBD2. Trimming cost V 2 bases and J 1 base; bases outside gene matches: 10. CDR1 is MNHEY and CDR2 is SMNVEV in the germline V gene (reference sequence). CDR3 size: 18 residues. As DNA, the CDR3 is TGTGCCAGCAGTTTAGAGATGGCGGGAGGAGGATCCTACAATGAGCAGTTCTTC. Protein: CASSLEMAGGGSYNEQFF.

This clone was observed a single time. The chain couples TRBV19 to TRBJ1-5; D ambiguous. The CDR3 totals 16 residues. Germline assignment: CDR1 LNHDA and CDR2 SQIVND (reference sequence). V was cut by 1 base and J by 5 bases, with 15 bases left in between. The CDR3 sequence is CASSIARAGWDQPQHF. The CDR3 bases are TGTGCCAGTAGTATAGCCCGGGCGGGATGGGATCAGCCCCAGCATTTT.

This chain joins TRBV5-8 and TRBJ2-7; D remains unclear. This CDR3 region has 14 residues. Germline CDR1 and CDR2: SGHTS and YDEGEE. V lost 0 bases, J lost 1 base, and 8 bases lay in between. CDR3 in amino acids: CASSLAAGSYEQYF. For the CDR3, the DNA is TGTGCCAGCAGCTTGGCCGCAGGTTCCTACGAGCAGTACTTC.

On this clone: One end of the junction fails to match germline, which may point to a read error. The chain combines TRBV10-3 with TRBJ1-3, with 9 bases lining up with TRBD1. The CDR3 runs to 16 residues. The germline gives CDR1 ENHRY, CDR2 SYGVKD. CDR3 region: CAISVTGTGPGNAIYF. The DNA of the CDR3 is TGTGCCATCAGTGTTACCGGGACAGGGCCAGGAAACGCCATATATTTT.

CDR3 DNA: TGTGCCAGCAGCTCGGCCAATAGGGGGTCTGGTGGCTACACCTTC. This sequence encodes CASSSANRGSGGYTF. J is TRBJ1-2 and V is TRBV11-2; maybe TRBD1 (6 bases). Trimming removed 4 bases from V and 7 bases from J, with 19 bases in between. This CDR3 region has 15 residues. Germline loops: CDR1 SGHAT, CDR2 FQNNGV.

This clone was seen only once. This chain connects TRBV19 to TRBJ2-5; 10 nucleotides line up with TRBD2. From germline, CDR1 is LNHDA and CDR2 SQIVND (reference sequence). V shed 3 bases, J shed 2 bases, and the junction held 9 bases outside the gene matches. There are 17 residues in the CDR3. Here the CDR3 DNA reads TGTGCCAGTAGTATTGGAACGACTAGCGGGTATCAAGAGACCCAGTACTTC. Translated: CASSIGTTSGYQETQYF.

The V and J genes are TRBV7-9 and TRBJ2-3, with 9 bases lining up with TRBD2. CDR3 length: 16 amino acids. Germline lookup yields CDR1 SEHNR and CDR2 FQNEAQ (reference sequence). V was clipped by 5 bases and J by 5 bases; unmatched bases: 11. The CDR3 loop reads CASSLDSGGQRDTQYF. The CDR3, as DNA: TGTGCCAGCAGCCTGGATAGCGGGGGTCAGAGAGATACGCAGTATTTT.

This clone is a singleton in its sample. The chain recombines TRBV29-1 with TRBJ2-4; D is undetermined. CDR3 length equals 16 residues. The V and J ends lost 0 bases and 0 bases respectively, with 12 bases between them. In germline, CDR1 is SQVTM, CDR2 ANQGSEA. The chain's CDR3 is CSVEDPPHGAKNIQYF. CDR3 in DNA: TGCAGCGTTGAAGACCCGCCGCACGGAGCCAAAAACATTCAGTACTTC. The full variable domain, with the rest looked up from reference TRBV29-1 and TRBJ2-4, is SAVISQKPSRDICQRGTSLTIQCQVDSQVTMMFWYRQQPGQSLTLIATANQGSEATYESGFVIDKFPISRPNLTFSTLTVSNMSPEDSSIYLCSVEDPPHGAKNIQYFGAGTRLSVL.

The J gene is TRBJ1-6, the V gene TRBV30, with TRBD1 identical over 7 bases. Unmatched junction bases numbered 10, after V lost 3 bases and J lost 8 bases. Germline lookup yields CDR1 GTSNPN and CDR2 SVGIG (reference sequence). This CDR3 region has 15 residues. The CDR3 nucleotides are TGTGCCTGGAGCTATAGCCTAGGGACAGATTCACCCCTCCACTTT. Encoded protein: CAWSYSLGTDSPLHF. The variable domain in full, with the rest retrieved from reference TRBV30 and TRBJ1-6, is SQTIHQWPATLVQPVGSPLSLECTVEGTSNPNLYWYRQAAGRGLQLLFYSVGIGQISSEVPQNLSASRPQDRQFILSSKKLLLSDSGFYLCAWSYSLGTDSPLHFGNGTRLTVT.

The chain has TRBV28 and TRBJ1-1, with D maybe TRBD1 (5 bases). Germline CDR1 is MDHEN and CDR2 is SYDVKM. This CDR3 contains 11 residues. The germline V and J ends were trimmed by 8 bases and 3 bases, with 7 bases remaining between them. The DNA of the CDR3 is TGTGCCAGCGGGGGGTACACTGAAGCTTTCTTT. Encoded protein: CASGGYTEAFF. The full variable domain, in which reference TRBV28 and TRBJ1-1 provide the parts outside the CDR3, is DVKVTQSSRYLVKRTGEKVFLECVQDMDHENMFWYRQDPGLGLRLIYFSYDVKMKEKGDIPEGYSVSREKKERFSLILESASTNQTSMYLCASGGYTEAFFGQGTRLTVV.

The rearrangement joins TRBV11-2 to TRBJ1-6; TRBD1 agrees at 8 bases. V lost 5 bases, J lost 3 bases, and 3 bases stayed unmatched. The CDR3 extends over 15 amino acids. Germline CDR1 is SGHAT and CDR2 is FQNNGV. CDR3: CASSITGGYNSPLHF. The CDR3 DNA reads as TGTGCCAGCAGCATCACAGGGGGCTATAATTCACCCCTCCACTTT.

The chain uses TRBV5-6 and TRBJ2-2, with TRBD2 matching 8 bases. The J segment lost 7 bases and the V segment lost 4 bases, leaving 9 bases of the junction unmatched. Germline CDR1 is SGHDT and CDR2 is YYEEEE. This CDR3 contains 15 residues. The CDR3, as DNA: TGTGCCAGCAGCCCAAGAGCGGGGGTGAGCGGGGAGCTGTTTTTT. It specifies CASSPRAGVSGELFF.

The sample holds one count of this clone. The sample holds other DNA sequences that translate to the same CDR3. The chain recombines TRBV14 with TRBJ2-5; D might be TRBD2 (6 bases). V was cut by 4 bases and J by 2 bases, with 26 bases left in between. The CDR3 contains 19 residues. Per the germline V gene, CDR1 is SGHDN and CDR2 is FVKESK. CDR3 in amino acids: CASSRREGTPVSYQETQYF. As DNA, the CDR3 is TGTGCCAGCAGCCGGCGAGAGGGGACTCCTGTGAGCTATCAAGAGACCCAGTACTTC.

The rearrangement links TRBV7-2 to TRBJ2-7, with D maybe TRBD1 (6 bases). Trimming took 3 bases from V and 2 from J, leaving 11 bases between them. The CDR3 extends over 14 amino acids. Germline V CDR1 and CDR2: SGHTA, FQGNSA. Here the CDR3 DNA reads TGTGCCAGCAGCTTTTTACAGGGCACCTACGAGCAGTACTTC. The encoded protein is CASSFLQGTYEQYF.

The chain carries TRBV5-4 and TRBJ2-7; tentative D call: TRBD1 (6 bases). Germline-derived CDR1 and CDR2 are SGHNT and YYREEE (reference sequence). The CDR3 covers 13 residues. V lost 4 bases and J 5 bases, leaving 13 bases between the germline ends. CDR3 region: CASSNVEGDEQYF. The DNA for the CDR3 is TGTGCCAGCAGCAATGTTGAGGGGGACGAGCAGTACTTC.

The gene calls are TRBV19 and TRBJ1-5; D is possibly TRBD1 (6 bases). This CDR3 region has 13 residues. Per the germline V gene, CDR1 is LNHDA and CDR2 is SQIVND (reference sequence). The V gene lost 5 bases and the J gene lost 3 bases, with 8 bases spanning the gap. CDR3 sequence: CASSHRANQPQHF. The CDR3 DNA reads TGTGCCAGTAGTCACAGGGCCAATCAGCCCCAGCATTTT.